This TCR beta chain was recovered during a study of brain metastases from non-small cell lung cancer. The germline V gene encodes CDR1 SNHLY and CDR2 FYNNEI. CDR3 length: 16 amino acids. The sample holds one count of this clone. A junction boundary mismatches the germline segment, possibly from a read error. Other DNA sequences from this sample encode an identical CDR3 as well. The assay was immunoSEQ multiplex PCR, and TCRdb's table has in-frame clones only and misses some. The data contain 2,000 or so clones, about nine tenths of them seen just once; the ten biggest clones take up about 10%. This clonotype was obtained from a donor at least 40 years old with non-small cell lung cancer. This chain uses TRBV2 with TRBJ1-5; 7 bases line up with TRBD1. The sequencing input was tumor-adjacent normal tissue. CDR3 DNA sequence: TGTGCCAGCAGTGAATTGGGGACAGCTAACAATCAGCCTCAGCATTTT. This sequence encodes CASSELGTANNQPQHF.